These T cell receptor beta chains were read from a single sample in a study of T cell responses to AZD1222 COVID-19 vaccine. Produced via immunoSEQ multiplex PCR; TCRdb's table is partial and in-frame only. The repertoire consists of 130,000 to 150,000 clones, with roughly 90% occurring once and the leading ten covering 5% to 6.5%. The source was peripheral blood, collected 28 days after the second dose of the MenACWY control vaccine. The receptors shown here come from an adult who received the MenACWY meningococcal vaccine as a control. The CDR3 runs from the conserved cysteine through the conserved F or W. D genes are given only for firm matches. Clone size is shown for a subset of rows, as once, few, many or a class of expanded clone.

J gene | clone size | D gene | V gene | CDR3 DNA | CDR3 protein
TRBJ1-5 | NA | NA | TRBV6-2/TRBV6-3 | TGTGCCAGCAGCCACCGGGATTACAATCAGCCCCAGCATTTT | CASSHRDYNQPQHF
TRBJ1-6 | NA | NA | TRBV6-2/TRBV6-3 | TGTGCCAGCAGTTACTTTCAGGGTGGTTCACCCCTCCACTTT | CASSYFQGGSPLHF
TRBJ1-5 | NA | NA | TRBV6-5 | TGTGCCAGCAGTTCGACCGGCAGAAATCAGCCCCAGCATTTT | CASSSTGRNQPQHF
TRBJ2-3 | NA | NA | TRBV29-1 | TGCAGCGTTGAACGGGGCACAGATACGCAGTATTTT | CSVERGTDTQYF
TRBJ2-7 | NA | NA | TRBV6-1 | TGTGCCAGCAGTGAAAGTAGAGATTTGGACGAGCAGTACTTC | CASSESRDLDEQYF
TRBJ1-6 | once | TRBD1 | TRBV30 | TGTGCCTGGAGTGTTGGACAGGGACGCTCCTATAATTCACCCCTCCACTTT | CAWSVGQGRSYNSPLHF
TRBJ1-2 | NA | NA | TRBV12-3/TRBV12-4 | TGTGCCAGCAGTTTAGGGCAGGGAGTTGACTACACCTTC | CASSLGQGVDYTF
TRBJ1-3 | NA | NA | TRBV12-3/TRBV12-4 | TGTGCCAGCAGTTTAGGTGGAAACACCATATATTTT | CASSLGGNTIYF
TRBJ1-2 | NA | NA | TRBV9 | TGTGCCAGCAGCCCGGTGGGGGACGACGGCTACACCTTC | CASSPVGDDGYTF
TRBJ2-1 | once | NA | TRBV15 | TGTGCCACCAGCGTGGGTTACAATGAGCAGTTCTTC | CATSVGYNEQFF
TRBJ1-2 | NA | TRBD1 | TRBV19 | TGTGCCAGTAGTCCCCGGGACAGGGACGGCTACACCTTC | CASSPRDRDGYTF
TRBJ1-1 | NA | NA | TRBV29-1 | TGCAGCGCCCAGCTTTTAAACACTGAAGCTTTCTTT | CSAQLLNTEAFF
TRBJ2-7 | NA | NA | TRBV28 | TGTGCCAGCAGTGGGCCAAGGTTTGGCGAGCAGTACTTC | CASSGPRFGEQYF
TRBJ2-5 | NA | TRBD2 | TRBV3-1/TRBV3-2 | TGTGCCAGCAGCCTCGGGGGAGGGACAGAGACCCAGTACTTC | CASSLGGGTETQYF
TRBJ1-2 | NA | NA | TRBV24-1 | TGTGCCACCAGTGATGGCGGGGGTGGCTATGGCTACACCTTC | CATSDGGGGYGYTF
TRBJ2-3 | NA | NA | TRBV7-9 | TGTGCCAGCAGCTTTGGGGATAATACGCAGTATTTT | CASSFGDNTQYF
TRBJ2-7 | NA | TRBD1 | TRBV6-5 | TGTGCCAGCAGTTACGGCAGGACAGGATCCTACGAGCAGTACTTC | CASSYGRTGSYEQYF
TRBJ2-7 | NA | TRBD1 | TRBV5-1 | TGCGCCAGCAGCCTCGGGACAGGGGTGCGGGAGCAGTACTTC | CASSLGTGVREQYF
TRBJ1-2 | NA | NA | TRBV5-5 | TGTGCCAGCAGCTCGGACGTGGGCTATGGCTACACCTTC | CASSSDVGYGYTF
TRBJ2-3 | NA | NA | TRBV4-1 | TGCGCCAGCAGCCAACAGGGTGTGGGGAGCACAGATACGCAGTATTTT | CASSQQGVGSTDTQYF
TRBJ1-2 | NA | NA | TRBV9 | TGTGCCAGCAGCGTCCGGGGAAATTTCGGCTACACCTTC | CASSVRGNFGYTF
TRBJ1-2 | NA | TRBD1 | TRBV7-2 | TGTGCCAGCAGCTTAGGTCGGGACAGCTTTTGGGGCTACACCTTC | CASSLGRDSFWGYTF
TRBJ1-5 | once | TRBD1 | TRBV28 | TGTGCCGCATCGACAGGGTCGGACCATAGCAATCAGCCCCAGCATTTT | CAASTGSDHSNQPQHF
TRBJ2-7 | NA | NA | TRBV7-2 | TGTGCCAGCAGCTTAGGGGATTGGTACGAGCAGTACTTC | CASSLGDWYEQYF
TRBJ1-3 | NA | NA | TRBV10-3 | TGTGCCATCAGTGAGACACAGAGGGGAAACACCATATATTTT | CAISETQRGNTIYF
TRBJ2-6 | NA | TRBD1 | TRBV10-3 | TGTGCCATCAGTGATGGGACAGGCTCCCCTGGGGCCAACGTCCTGACTTTC | CAISDGTGSPGANVLTF
TRBJ1-4 | NA | TRBD1 | TRBV24-1 | TGTGCCACCAGTGATTCCGGCGGGGACAGGGAGAGTGAAAAACTGTTTTTT | CATSDSGGDRESEKLFF
TRBJ2-7 | NA | NA | TRBV28 | TGTGCCAGCAGTTTGTATGGGCCCTCCTACGAGCAGTACTTC | CASSLYGPSYEQYF
TRBJ2-2 | NA | TRBD1 | TRBV4-3 | TGCGCCAGCAGCCCACGTCTCGGGACAGGAATCACCGGGGAGCTGTTTTTT | CASSPRLGTGITGELFF
TRBJ2-7 | NA | TRBD2 | TRBV6-2/TRBV6-3 | TGTGCCAGCAGTTACCCGGGGGGGCTGAACGAGCAGTACTTC | CASSYPGGLNEQYF
TRBJ1-2 | NA | NA | TRBV6-5 | TGTGCCAGCAGTTACAAGGCGTCTAACTATGGCTACACCTTC | CASSYKASNYGYTF
TRBJ1-4 | NA | TRBD1 | TRBV5-6 | TGTGCCAGCAGCTCGGGACAGGGCGGCGAAAAACTGTTTTTT | CASSSGQGGEKLFF
TRBJ2-7 | NA | NA | TRBV10-1 | TGCGCCAGCAGTGAGGTTTGGGAAAACGAGCAGTACTTC | CASSEVWENEQYF
TRBJ2-2 | NA | TRBD1 | TRBV28 | TGTGCCAGCAGTCCAAGGACAGGGGGAATCGGGGAGCTGTTTTTT | CASSPRTGGIGELFF
TRBJ2-1 | NA | TRBD1 | TRBV6-4 | TGTGCCAGCAGGGACAGGGGCTCCTACAATGAGCAGTTCTTC | CASRDRGSYNEQFF
TRBJ1-5 | NA | NA | TRBV6-2/TRBV6-3 | TGTGCCAGCAGTTATTCGGGGTTTTGGAATCAGCCCCAGCATTTT | CASSYSGFWNQPQHF
TRBJ1-2 | NA | NA | TRBV4-2 | TGTGCCAGCAGCCAAGGACACAGGGACGGTGGCTACACCTTC | CASSQGHRDGGYTF
TRBJ1-2 | once | TRBD1 | TRBV5-1 | TGCGCCAGCAGCTCCGGGGACAGGGCCTATGGCTACACCTTC | CASSSGDRAYGYTF
TRBJ2-3 | NA | TRBD2 | TRBV24-1 | TGTGCCACCAGTGATTCCCACTTAGCGGGAAGCACAGATACGCAGTATTTT | CATSDSHLAGSTDTQYF
TRBJ2-7 | once | TRBD1 | TRBV7-2 | TGTGCCAGCAGCGTCCGGACAGGGGACGAGCAGTACTTC | CASSVRTGDEQYF
TRBJ1-5 | NA | TRBD1 | TRBV2 | TGTGCCAGCAGTGAGTTCTGGGACAGAAGCAATCAGCCCCAGCATTTT | CASSEFWDRSNQPQHF
TRBJ1-1 | NA | TRBD1 | TRBV24-1 | TGTGCCACCAGCCCGACAGGGGCAGCGGCTTTCTTT | CATSPTGAAAFF
TRBJ1-5 | once | NA | TRBV19 | TGTGCCAGTAGAACACACCAGGGAGATAATAGCAATCAGCCCCAGCATTTT | CASRTHQGDNSNQPQHF
TRBJ2-6 | NA | NA | TRBV2 | TGTGCCAGCAGTGATGGGGGCCATAACTCTGGGGCCAACGTCCTGACTTTC | CASSDGGHNSGANVLTF
TRBJ1-2 | NA | NA | TRBV4-1 | TGCGCCAGCAGCCAAGCAAGCGGACCGTATGGCTACACCTTC | CASSQASGPYGYTF